The rows below give T cell receptor beta chains drawn from one sample of a study of cytomegalovirus exposure and HLA in healthy donors. This table comes from immunoSEQ multiplex PCR, and its TCRdb copy is limited to in-frame clones, with some not included. Among approximately 170,000 clones listed, 75% were seen once. What was sequenced was PBMCs. Source of these receptors: a male donor in good health and CMV-seronegative. Each CDR3 is given with its conserved first and last residue. The order of the fields is D gene, J gene, V gene, clone size, CDR3 DNA, CDR3 protein. The D gene is left open where the match is weak. Only part of the rows carry a size: once, few, many, or a class if the clone is expanded.

>TRBD1|TRBJ1-5|TRBV7-6|NA
TGTGCCAGCAGCGGACAGGGTGGCAATCAGCCCCAGCATTTT
CASSGQGGNQPQHF
>NA|TRBJ1-3|TRBV15|NA
TGTGCCACCAGCAGGGACAGCTCTGGAAACACCATATATTTT
CATSRDSSGNTIYF
>TRBD1|TRBJ1-4|TRBV5-4|NA
TGTGCCAGCAGCCAGGGACAGCAGAATGAAAAACTGTTTTTT
CASSQGQQNEKLFF
>NA|TRBJ1-4|TRBV29-1|few
TGCAGCGTTGCCCCCGGGGGGGCCTCAGGACTGTTTTTT
CSVAPGGASGLFF
>TRBD1|TRBJ1-4|TRBV28|NA
TGTGCCAGCAGCTCGGGTGGGACAGACAATGAAAAACTGTTTTTT
CASSSGGTDNEKLFF
>TRBD2|TRBJ2-5|TRBV9|NA
TGTGCCAGCAGCGTAACTAGCGGGGCCCAAGAGACCCAGTACTTC
CASSVTSGAQETQYF
>TRBD1|TRBJ1-6|TRBV10-3|once
TGTGCCATCGGACAGGGAGGTCCGAATTCACCCCTCCACTTT
CAIGQGGPNSPLHF
>TRBD1|TRBJ1-5|TRBV4-1|NA
TGCGCCAGCAGCCAAGCCAGCAACCGGGACAGGCGCGGTCAGCCCCAGCATTTT
CASSQASNRDRRGQPQHF
>NA|TRBJ2-2|TRBV5-6|few
TGTGCCGTTGAGCGAGGGCGCACCGGGGAGCTGTTTTTT
CAVERGRTGELFF
>NA|TRBJ2-7|TRBV4-1|NA
TGCGCCAGCAGCCCGGTACAGATCGCCTCTCATGAGCAGTACTTC
CASSPVQIASHEQYF
>NA|TRBJ2-7|TRBV19|NA
TGTGCCAGTAGTATAGATCCAGAAGATTCCTTCACCTACGAGCAGTACTTC
CASSIDPEDSFTYEQYF
>NA|TRBJ1-1|TRBV10-2|few
TGCGCCAGCAGTGAGGACAGAGTAAGCGAAGCTTTCTTT
CASSEDRVSEAFF
>NA|TRBJ1-2|TRBV6-1|NA
TGTGCCAGCAGTGCTGATCAGTTCTATGGCTACACCTTC
CASSADQFYGYTF
>NA|TRBJ1-1|TRBV29-1|NA
TGCAGCGTAGGACAGCCGAACACTGAAGCTTTCTTT
CSVGQPNTEAFF
>NA|TRBJ2-1|TRBV29-1|NA
TGCAGCGTTGAAACAGGCAGAAACTACAATGAGCAGTTCTTC
CSVETGRNYNEQFF
>TRBD1|TRBJ1-1|TRBV5-5|NA
TGTGCCAGCAGCTTGGAGGGGGCAGGCACTGAAGCTTTCTTT
CASSLEGAGTEAFF
>NA|TRBJ2-1|TRBV11-2|NA
TGTGCCAGCAGCTCTATCGGCAGGGTGGGGAACAATGAGCAGTTCTTC
CASSSIGRVGNNEQFF
>NA|TRBJ2-2|TRBV29-1|NA
TGCAGCGTTGTGCTAAGCACCGGGGAGCTGTTTTTT
CSVVLSTGELFF
>NA|TRBJ1-5|TRBV6-1|NA
TGTGCCAGCAGCCCCCAGGGGCTGGGCAATCAGCCCCAGCATTTT
CASSPQGLGNQPQHF
>TRBD1|TRBJ1-2|TRBV28|NA
TGTGCCAGCACAGGGACAGCGTCCTATGGCTACACCTTC
CASTGTASYGYTF
>NA|TRBJ2-7|TRBV5-1|NA
TGCGCCAGCAGTTTGGGCGGTTACGAGCAGTACTTC
CASSLGGYEQYF
>NA|TRBJ2-1|TRBV14|NA
TGTGCCAGCAGCCAAGGGGGGCACTACAATGAGCAGTTCTTC
CASSQGGHYNEQFF
>NA|TRBJ1-1|TRBV6-6|many
TGTGCCAGCAGTCAAGGAGGGAACACTGAAGCTTTCTTT
CASSQGGNTEAFF
>TRBD2|TRBJ2-5|TRBV4-1|NA
TGCGCCAGCAGCCAAGTGGTAGCGGGAGTGGGGGAGACCCAGTACTTC
CASSQVVAGVGETQYF
>TRBD1|TRBJ1-1|TRBV6-4|few
TGTGCCAGCAGTGACTCGGACAGGGGCACTGAAGCTTTCTTT
CASSDSDRGTEAFF
>NA|TRBJ1-1|TRBV11-2|NA
TGTGCCAGCAGCTTAGCGGCGGGGCCCGCTTTCTTT
CASSLAAGPAFF
>NA|TRBJ2-1|TRBV7-6|few
TGTGCCAGCAGCTCTGGGCCTGAGCAGTTCTTC
CASSSGPEQFF